The 22 T cell receptor beta chains presented below share a single source sample, sequenced in a study of T cells in Graves' hyperthyroidism and ophthalmopathy. RNA transcripts served as the template for amplifying TCR beta CDR3 regions. Using the HTBI primer set, a first-round RT-PCR was run on the TCR CDR3. TCRdb analysed the multiplex PCR reads with MiXCR anew, one entry per CDR3 protein. The table records fewer than 400,000 distinct CDR3 sequences, 16% of them present only once. The material sequenced was blood. These receptors were obtained from a man aged 30 to 45 with Graves' hyperthyroidism.

Many counts were recorded for this clonotype. V usage is TRBV12-3 or TRBV12-4 and J usage is TRBJ1-6, with D unresolved. CDR3 length: 14 amino acids. The V and J ends lost 3 bases and 6 bases respectively, with 9 bases between them. The DNA for the CDR3 is TGTGCCAGCAGTTTGACAAGGACTAATTCACCCCTCCACTTT. Its protein product is CASSLTRTNSPLHF.

The sample holds a few counts of this clonotype. The chain joins TRBV20-1 to TRBJ1-1; D unresolved. V lost 2 bases and J lost 4, with 17 bases in between. The CDR3 is 15 residues long. In germline, CDR1 is DFQATT, CDR2 SNEGSKA (reference sequence). Written as DNA, the CDR3 is TGCAGTGCTAGACCAGGACGCCTTAGGGCCACTGAAGCTTTCTTT. Protein sequence: CSARPGRLRATEAFF.

This clonotype was seen a handful of times. The chain couples TRBV4-2 to TRBJ1-4; no clear D gene. Germline-derived CDR1 and CDR2 are LGHNA and YNFKEQ. The CDR3 consists of 12 residues. Trimming took off 4 bases at V and 8 bases at J, with 8 bases between the two ends. For the CDR3, the DNA is TGTGCCAGCAGCCCCCTGGGGGAAAAACTGTTTTTT. It is translated as CASSPLGEKLFF.

This clonotype appeared a few times. V and J are TRBV5-1 and TRBJ1-1, with 10 bases fitting TRBD1. Looked up from germline, CDR1 is SGHRS and CDR2 is YFSETQ. The CDR3 consists of 15 residues. J gave up 5 bases and V 3 bases, and 7 bases lay outside the gene matches. The CDR3 here is CASSWETGGYTEAFF. In DNA form, the CDR3 reads TGCGCCAGCAGCTGGGAGACAGGGGGCTATACTGAAGCTTTCTTT.

The rearrangement links TRBV7-2 to TRBJ2-4; D is undetermined. Trimming took 1 base from V and 0 from J, leaving 13 bases between them. The CDR3 consists of 17 residues. Germline values: CDR1 SGHTA, CDR2 FQGNSA. The CDR3 is CASSLGFGSLAKNIQYF. The CDR3 DNA reads as TGTGCCAGCAGCTTAGGGTTCGGGTCTCTAGCCAAAAACATTCAGTACTTC.

V and J are TRBV4-2 and TRBJ2-1, with TRBD2 matching over 8 bases. V lost 5 bases and J lost 4; bases outside the gene matches: 10. The CDR3 is 16 amino acids. CDR1 is LGHNA, CDR2 YNFKEQ, per germline. The CDR3 loop is CASSETGTRLYNEQFF. In DNA form, the CDR3 reads TGTGCCAGCAGCGAGACCGGGACTAGACTATACAATGAGCAGTTCTTC.

In regard to this clonotype: One base away lies a much larger clone, so this may be a sequencing read error. V gene TRBV20-1 combines with J gene TRBJ2-7; 9 bases are shared with TRBD1. CDR3 length equals 15 residues. Per germline, CDR1 DFQATT and CDR2 SNEGSKA (reference sequence). This chain's CDR3 is CSARDRDRVGYELYF. CDR3 DNA: TGCAGTGCTAGAGATCGGGACAGGGTGGGCTACGAGCTGTACTTC.

This clonotype was detected many times. V is TRBV11-1 and J is TRBJ2-1; 8 bases are shared with TRBD2. J gave up 9 bases and V 3 bases, and 13 bases lay outside the gene matches. CDR3 length equals 16 residues. The germline CDR1 and CDR2 sequences are SGHAT and FQDESV (reference sequence). CDR3 coding DNA: TGTGCCAGCAGCTTCCGACGGGAGGGCCCTCTGGTTGAGCAGTTCTTC. Protein sequence: CASSFRREGPLVEQFF.

V gene TRBV30 combines with J gene TRBJ2-2; maybe TRBD2 (7 bases). The CDR3 has 15 residues. The V end lost 5 bases, the J end lost 9 bases, and 22 bases lay between the germline ends. CDR1 and CDR2 (germline): GTSNPN, SVGIG (reference sequence). CDR3: CAWATGRGRTRELFF. Written as DNA, the CDR3 is TGTGCCTGGGCTACAGGGAGGGGAAGGACCCGGGAGCTGTTTTTT.

Ten or more counts support this clonotype. This chain connects TRBV12-3 or TRBV12-4 to TRBJ1-2; D not resolved. The length of the CDR3 is 11 residues. V lost 6 bases and J 8 bases, leaving 10 bases between the germline ends. CDR3 sequence: CASSSRAGYTF. Written as DNA, the CDR3 is TGTGCCAGCAGCTCGAGGGCCGGCTACACCTTC.

This clonotype was seen repeatedly, ten times or more. This rearrangement joins TRBV7-3 to TRBJ2-7; D remains unclear. Trimming removed 2 bases from V and 1 base from J, with 12 bases in between. This CDR3 is 15 amino acids long. Germline V gives CDR1 SGHTA, CDR2 FQGTGA. The CDR3 bases are TGTGCCAGCAGCTTATCCATTCCAGTTTCCTACGAGCAGTACTTC. It is translated as CASSLSIPVSYEQYF.

In this sample, this clonotype turned up a few times. This chain uses TRBV24-1 with TRBJ2-2; tentative D call: TRBD2 (5 bases). CDR1 KGHDR and CDR2 SFDVKD come from the germline V gene. The CDR3 sequence is 18 residues long. Trimming left V 0 bases short and J 6 bases short, with 19 bases between. CDR3 loop: CATSDLIGGPINSGELFF. CDR3 sequence (DNA): TGTGCCACCAGTGATTTGATAGGCGGGCCGATAAACTCCGGGGAGCTGTTTTTT.

CDR3: CASRPGPSGGETQYF. CDR3 in DNA: TGCGCCAGCAGACCGGGACCCTCGGGAGGAGAGACCCAGTACTTC. V and J are TRBV5-1 and TRBJ2-5; 7 bases agree with TRBD2. After removal of 5 bases from V and 4 bases from J, the junction contained 11 bases not matched to a gene. CDR1 SGHRS and CDR2 YFSETQ come from the germline V gene. This CDR3 is 15 amino acids long.

In this sample, this clonotype turned up a few times. The rearrangement links TRBV19 to TRBJ1-2, with 7 positions matching TRBD1. The CDR3 has 15 amino acids. Germline V gives CDR1 LNHDA, CDR2 SQIVND (reference sequence). V gave up 5 bases and J gave up 3 bases; unmatched junction bases: 9. CDR3 in DNA: TGTGCCAGTAGTTTCCCGAGACAGGGAGACTATGGCTACACCTTC. Translation: CASSFPRQGDYGYTF. The full variable domain, in which reference TRBV19 and TRBJ1-2 provide the parts outside the CDR3, is DGGITQSPKYLFRKEGQNVTLSCEQNLNHDAMYWYRQDPGQGLRLIYYSQIVNDFQKGDIAEGYSVSREKKESFPLTVTSAQKNPTAFYLCASSFPRQGDYGYTFGSGTRLTVV.

This clonotype has ten or more counts. The chain uses TRBV28 and TRBJ2-7; D tentatively reads TRBD1 or TRBD2 (6 bases each). Germline assignment: CDR1 MDHEN and CDR2 SYDVKM. V dropped 7 bases and J dropped 4 bases, with 17 bases sitting between them. CDR3 length equals 14 residues. DNA for the CDR3: TGTGCCAGCATCTCGGGGGCCTCAATTTACGAGCAGTACTTC. It codes for CASISGASIYEQYF.

V usage is TRBV19 and J usage is TRBJ1-2; TRBD1 aligns across 9 bases. Unmatched junction bases numbered 6, after V lost 5 bases and J lost 5 bases. Germline-derived CDR1 and CDR2 are LNHDA and SQIVND (reference sequence). The CDR3 runs to 14 residues. CDR3 DNA: TGTGCCAGTAGTTCCGGACAGGGGACGTATGGCTACACCTTC. Its translation is CASSSGQGTYGYTF.

This clonotype was seen only a few times. The CDR3 coding sequence is TGCGCCAGCAGCCAAGGAGGATTTACCGGGGAGCTGTTTTTT. It is translated as CASSQGGFTGELFF. The chain combines TRBV4-1 with TRBJ2-2; no clear D gene. The CDR3 is 14 residues long. The germline CDR1 and CDR2 sequences are MGHRA and YSYEKL. V gave up 1 base and J gave up 5 bases, with 8 bases separating them.

This clonotype was picked up a small number of times. The J gene is TRBJ2-2, the V gene TRBV7-8; D possibly corresponds to TRBD1 (7 bases). The germline V and J ends were trimmed by 1 base and 7 bases, with 16 bases remaining between them. Germline CDR1 SGHVS, CDR2 FQNEAQ. The CDR3 is made up of 16 amino acids. CDR3 residues: CASSLGGGGESGELFF. The CDR3 DNA sequence: TGTGCCAGCAGCTTAGGTGGAGGGGGCGAGAGCGGGGAGCTGTTTTTT.

The DNA of the CDR3 is TGTGCCAGCAGTGCAGGGGTGAACACCGGGGAGCTGTTTTTT. The encoded protein is CASSAGVNTGELFF. This sequence joins TRBV6-1 and TRBJ2-2, with D possibly TRBD1 on 6 matching bases. Trimming left V 4 bases short and J 1 base short, with 7 bases between. CDR1 and CDR2 from the germline V gene are MNHNS and SASEGT. CDR3 size: 14 residues.

Ten or more counts support this clonotype. This rearrangement joins TRBV7-3 to TRBJ2-7; maybe TRBD1 (5 bases). V lost 5 bases and J 3 bases, leaving 14 bases between the germline ends. The germline CDR1 and CDR2 sequences are SGHTA and FQGTGA. The CDR3 covers 14 residues. The CDR3 loop reads CASSPTGPGYEQYF. The DNA for the CDR3 is TGTGCCAGCAGCCCAACAGGACCGGGCTACGAGCAGTACTTC.

The chain has TRBV30 and TRBJ2-7; 9 nucleotides line up with TRBD1. The CDR3 totals 11 residues. CDR1 and CDR2 from the germline V gene are GTSNPN and SVGIG (reference sequence). The chain's CDR3 is CAEGTGSEQYF. DNA for the CDR3: TGTGCGGAGGGGACAGGGTCCGAGCAGTACTTC. The full variable domain, rest sourced from reference TRBV30 and TRBJ2-7, is SQTIHQWPATLVQPVGSPLSLECTVEGTSNPNLYWYRQAAGRGLQLLFYSVGIGQISSEVPQNLSASRPQDRQFILSSKKLLLSDSGFYLCAEGTGSEQYFGPGTRLTVT.

This clonotype was counted ten times or more. The chain uses TRBV7-3 and TRBJ2-1, with D perhaps matching TRBD2 (6 bases). CDR1 is SGHTA, CDR2 FQGTGA, per germline. V was trimmed by 5 bases and J by 5 bases, leaving 10 bases between them. This CDR3 is 13 amino acids long. The CDR3 sequence is CASSLAYDNEQFF. CDR3 bases: TGTGCCAGCAGCCTAGCGTACGACAATGAGCAGTTCTTC. The complete variable domain, with remaining parts taken from reference TRBV7-3 and TRBJ2-1, reads GAGVSQTPSNKVTEKGKYVELRCDPISGHTALYWYRQSLGQGPEFLIYFQGTGAADDSGLPNDRFFAVRPEGSVSTLKIQRTERGDSAVYLCASSLAYDNEQFFGPGTRLTVL.